These 30 T cell receptor beta chains came from one sample sequenced in a study of shared clonotypes between healthy human individuals (dated by TCRdb to about 2020). Receptors were amplified or captured by the immunoSEQ multiplex PCR assay. TCRdb mirrors the immuneACCESS table, restricted to in-frame sequences. Some clones are absent from its copies; in checked studies, under half trace to an unresolved V gene, and the reason for the others is unknown. The sample table lists around 1.5 million clones, 95% to 99% of them with a count of one. The top ten hold roughly 0.45% of the sample. Source material: naive CD4+ T cells sorted from blood. The cell subset or site label, as the study defines it: CD45RA+ positively selected. Every receptor here comes from a man aged 25-40 years in good health.

CDR3 DNA: TGTGCCAGCAGCTTCCAAAACACTGAAGCTTTCTTT. It yields the protein CASSFQNTEAFF. V gene TRBV5-6 combines with J gene TRBJ1-1; D is uncertain. Trimming shortened V by 2 bases and J by 2 bases, and 4 bases separated the two germline ends. This CDR3 is built from 12 residues. Germline CDR1 is SGHDT and CDR2 is YYEEEE.

This chain joins TRBV19 and TRBJ2-7; possible D gene TRBD1, 6 bases. There are 14 residues in the CDR3. V was shortened by 5 bases and J by 6 bases, with 17 bases between the two germline ends. Looked up from germline, CDR1 is LNHDA and CDR2 is SQIVND (reference sequence). This CDR3 reads CASSSRTAAAEQYF. DNA for the CDR3: TGTGCCAGTAGTTCCAGGACAGCGGCGGCCGAGCAGTACTTC.

The chain employs TRBV28 and TRBJ2-7; D remains ambiguous. Trimming removed 3 bases at V and 2 bases at J, with 8 bases between. The CDR3 contains 13 residues. Germline loops: CDR1 MDHEN, CDR2 SYDVKM. CDR3: CASSFSAAYEQYF. The CDR3 DNA reads TGTGCCAGCAGTTTCTCGGCAGCCTACGAGCAGTACTTC.

This chain links TRBV4-1 with TRBJ2-6; unclear D gene. This CDR3 has 17 amino acids. Trimming cost V 0 bases and J 2 bases, with 11 bases left between them. Germline CDR1 MGHRA, CDR2 YSYEKL. The CDR3: CASSQDELSPGANVLTF. As DNA, the CDR3 is TGCGCCAGCAGCCAAGATGAATTGAGCCCTGGGGCCAACGTCCTGACTTTC.

This chain joins TRBV7-9 and TRBJ2-7; D is perhaps TRBD1 (5 bases). Looked up from germline, CDR1 is SEHNR and CDR2 is FQNEAQ (reference sequence). The V gene lost 6 bases and the J gene lost 1 base, with 10 bases spanning the gap. This CDR3 region has 13 residues. CDR3 DNA sequence: TGTGCCAGCAGTCAGGGTTTTTCCTACGAGCAGTACTTC. Its translation is CASSQGFSYEQYF.

This clone showed up just once. This chain joins TRBV6-1 and TRBJ2-3; the D is unclear. The CDR3 sequence is 14 residues long. The ends were cut back, 7 bases at V and 5 bases at J, with 16 bases in the middle. Per the germline V gene, CDR1 is MNHNS and CDR2 is SASEGT. For the CDR3, the DNA is TGTGCCAGCAACTTCTGGGCGTTGGGAGATACGCAGTATTTT. It specifies CASNFWALGDTQYF.

The genes are TRBV5-8 and TRBJ1-2, with D possibly matching TRBD1 (5 bases). The V gene lost 4 bases and the J gene lost 3 bases, with 16 bases spanning the gap. This CDR3 has 15 amino acids. CDR1 SGHTS and CDR2 YDEGEE come from the germline V gene. CDR3 in amino acids: CASSTFKQVYYGYTF. DNA for the CDR3: TGTGCCAGCAGCACATTTAAACAGGTCTACTATGGCTACACCTTC.

V usage is TRBV13 and J usage is TRBJ1-3; the D gene is possibly TRBD1 (5 bases). V was trimmed by 6 bases and J by 7 bases, leaving 19 bases between them. CDR3 length equals 15 residues. Germline assignment: CDR1 PRHDT and CDR2 FYEKMQ (reference sequence). The CDR3 sequence is CASSPSGGAWNTIYF. CDR3 nucleotide sequence: TGTGCCAGCAGTCCATCCGGTGGGGCCTGGAACACCATATATTTT.

The CDR3 loop is CASSDPAGANVLTF. Here the CDR3 DNA reads TGTGCCAGCAGTGATCCAGCTGGGGCCAACGTCCTGACTTTC. The V call is TRBV25-1, the J call TRBJ2-6, with D unclear. Trimming pared 3 bases from V and 2 bases from J, leaving 5 bases between. The CDR3 sequence is 14 residues long. CDR1 is MGHDK and CDR2 is SYGVNS in the germline V gene.

The chain couples TRBV19 to TRBJ2-1; tentative D call: TRBD1 (5 bases). Trimming shortened V by 5 bases and J by 4 bases, and 18 bases separated the two germline ends. CDR1 is LNHDA and CDR2 is SQIVND in the germline V gene (reference sequence). The CDR3 is 16 residues long. This chain's CDR3 is CASSARVGALYNEQFF. As DNA, the CDR3 is TGTGCCAGTAGTGCCAGGGTTGGGGCCCTATACAATGAGCAGTTCTTC.

The V and J genes are TRBV6-5 and TRBJ2-1; 7 bases align to TRBD2. This CDR3 comprises 14 residues. Germline V gene sequence: CDR1 MNHEY, CDR2 SVGAGI. V was pared by 5 bases and J by 12 bases, with 13 bases of the junction left unmatched. DNA of the CDR3: TGTGCCAGCAGTATTAGCGGGTCCCATTCAGGGCAGTTCTTC. It yields the protein CASSISGSHSGQFF.

This chain uses TRBV5-1 with TRBJ2-1, with 9 bases matching TRBD2. V lost 0 bases to trimming and J lost 10 bases; unmatched junction nucleotides: 14. Germline V CDR1 and CDR2: SGHRS, YFSETQ. This CDR3 is 17 amino acids long. The CDR3 spells CASSLGAVGLAGIEQFF. In DNA, the CDR3 is TGCGCCAGCAGCTTGGGGGCGGTAGGGCTAGCGGGGATAGAGCAGTTCTTC.

This chain connects TRBV6-5 to TRBJ2-7; no definite D call. Looked up from germline, CDR1 is MNHEY and CDR2 is SVGAGI. The CDR3 sequence is 13 residues long. V was trimmed by 7 bases and J by 0 bases, leaving 10 bases between them. CDR3 in amino acids: CASKQRPSYEQYF. The DNA of the CDR3 is TGTGCCAGCAAACAACGCCCCTCCTACGAGCAGTACTTC.

V and J are TRBV5-1 and TRBJ2-7; the D gene is possibly TRBD1 (6 bases). Trimming shortened V by 3 bases and J by 4 bases, and 17 bases separated the two germline ends. Germline V gene lookup returns CDR1 SGHRS and CDR2 YFSETQ. CDR3 length: 15 amino acids. The DNA of the CDR3 is TGCGCCAGCAGCTCCTATCCCCAGGGGCGGTACGAGCAGTACTTC. Its protein is CASSSYPQGRYEQYF.

The rearrangement uses TRBV5-1 and TRBJ1-1; D unresolved. Deletions cut 4 bases from V and 9 bases from J, with 16 bases between. The CDR3 is 13 amino acids. From germline, CDR1 is SGHRS and CDR2 YFSETQ. CDR3 amino acids: CASSHPGGEKAFF. CDR3 DNA sequence: TGCGCCAGCAGCCATCCCGGCGGGGAAAAAGCTTTCTTT.

The chain has TRBV6-6 and TRBJ2-7; 13 bases line up with TRBD2. Germline trimming cut 6 bases from V and 2 bases from J; bases unmatched to any gene: 4. Germline CDR1 MNHNY, CDR2 SVGAGI (reference sequence). The CDR3 is 15 amino acids. In DNA, the CDR3 is TGTGCCAGCAGCAAGACTAGCGGGAGGACCTACGAGCAGTACTTC. It encodes CASSKTSGRTYEQYF.

The chain has TRBV9 and TRBJ2-3; no firm D call. This CDR3 is built from 13 residues. The germline gives CDR1 SGDLS, CDR2 YYNGEE. V was clipped by 4 bases and J by 4 bases, with 10 bases between them. For the CDR3, the DNA is TGTGCCAGCAGCCCCCCCGGGCCAGATACGCAGTATTTT. It encodes CASSPPGPDTQYF.

The chain combines TRBV4-2 with TRBJ1-2, with D possibly being TRBD1 (5 bases). V was cut by 0 bases and J by 4 bases, with 15 bases left in between. The germline V gene encodes CDR1 LGHNA and CDR2 YNFKEQ. The CDR3 covers 16 residues. The CDR3 sequence is CASSQEGQVPVYGYTF. The CDR3 bases are TGTGCCAGCAGCCAAGAGGGGCAGGTCCCTGTCTATGGCTACACCTTC.

CDR3 loop: CATSRGLTLTDTQYF. As DNA, the CDR3 is TGTGCCACCAGCAGAGGCTTGACACTCACAGATACGCAGTATTTT. This rearrangement joins TRBV15 to TRBJ2-3; D is uncertain. The V and J ends lost 1 base and 2 bases respectively, with 10 bases between them. The length of the CDR3 is 15 residues. From germline, CDR1 is LNHNV and CDR2 YYDKDF (reference sequence).

The chain is built from TRBV23-1 and TRBJ1-5; 10 nucleotides align to TRBD1. TRBV23-1 is assigned to the ORF class and has an uncertain function. Trimming cost V 9 bases and J 3 bases; bases outside gene matches: 17. This CDR3 is built from 18 residues. The CDR3 nucleotides read TGCGCCAGGGAAATACCCGGACAGGGGGTAGATTACAATCAGCCCCAGCATTTT. This translates into CAREIPGQGVDYNQPQHF.

V gene TRBV27 combines with J gene TRBJ2-2; D unclear. There are 15 residues in the CDR3. Germline assignment: CDR1 MNHEY and CDR2 SMNVEV (reference sequence). V was pared by 2 bases and J by 8 bases, with 15 bases between. The CDR3 DNA sequence: TGTGCCAGCAGTTTAATCGGACGACATGGAGGGGAGCTGTTTTTT. This translates into CASSLIGRHGGELFF.

This chain connects TRBV29-1 to TRBJ2-2; TRBD2 is a possible D gene (5 bases). Germline lookup yields CDR1 SQVTM and CDR2 ANQGSEA. The CDR3 extends over 12 amino acids. Trimming removed 6 bases at V and 7 bases at J, with 12 bases between. The CDR3 protein is CSVKAAIGELFF. Here the CDR3 DNA reads TGCAGCGTCAAAGCGGCAATCGGGGAGCTGTTTTTT.

The chain carries TRBV11-2 and TRBJ1-1, with a weak D call TRBD1 (5 bases). The germline V gene has CDR1 SGHAT and CDR2 FQNNGV. V dropped 4 bases and J dropped 1 base, with 7 bases sitting between them. This CDR3 has 13 amino acids. Here the CDR3 reads CASSSRENTEAFF. As DNA, the CDR3 is TGTGCCAGCAGCTCCAGGGAGAACACTGAAGCTTTCTTT. The full variable domain, completed using reference TRBV11-2 and TRBJ1-1, is EAGVAQSPRYKIIEKRQSVAFWCNPISGHATLYWYQQILGQGPKLLIQFQNNGVVDDSQLPKDRFSAERLKGVDSTLKIQPAKLEDSAVYLCASSSRENTEAFFGQGTRLTVV.

This rearrangement joins TRBV19 to TRBJ1-2, with D perhaps matching TRBD1 (5 bases). Germline V CDR1 and CDR2: LNHDA, SQIVND (reference sequence). V lost 1 base and J lost 8, with 17 bases in between. The CDR3 consists of 15 residues. In DNA, the CDR3 is TGTGCCAGTAGTATAGCCGGACACCGCCCGGGAGGCTACACCTTC. Translated: CASSIAGHRPGGYTF.

This clone was recorded only once. The genes are TRBV19 and TRBJ2-2, with a possible D match to TRBD1 (8 bases). V was cut by 5 bases and J by 5 bases, with 18 bases left in between. The CDR3 sequence is 16 residues long. The germline V gene has CDR1 LNHDA and CDR2 SQIVND (reference sequence). This chain's CDR3 is CASSLFTGGGTGELFF. CDR3 sequence (DNA): TGTGCCAGTAGTCTCTTCACAGGGGGAGGGACCGGGGAGCTGTTTTTT.

As to this clone: Other DNA sequences of this sample code for an identical CDR3. CDR3 bases: TGCGCCAGCAGCCAAGCCGGGTCAGATACGCAGTATTTT. Protein: CASSQAGSDTQYF. The chain combines TRBV4-3 with TRBJ2-3, with D hard to call. The CDR3 spans 13 residues. Germline CDR1 and CDR2: LGHNA and YSLEER. V was trimmed by 1 base and J by 4 bases, leaving 6 bases between them.

The chain uses TRBV7-3 and TRBJ2-1; D remains unclear. This CDR3 has 17 residues. Germline lookup yields CDR1 SGHTA and CDR2 FQGTGA. V lost 2 bases to trimming and J lost 0 bases, with 14 bases between them. This CDR3 reads CASSLLGGWSSYNEQFF. In nucleotides, the CDR3 is TGTGCCAGCAGCTTATTAGGTGGATGGAGCTCCTACAATGAGCAGTTCTTC.

The V gene is TRBV19, the J gene TRBJ2-7; perhaps D is TRBD1 or TRBD2 (5 bases each). The germline CDR1 and CDR2 sequences are LNHDA and SQIVND (reference sequence). The CDR3 extends over 15 amino acids. V shed 4 bases and J shed 4 bases, with 17 bases lying between them. The CDR3: CASSTGTPEAYEQYF. The CDR3 DNA reads as TGTGCCAGTAGTACAGGGACCCCGGAGGCTTACGAGCAGTACTTC.

Written as DNA, the CDR3 is TGTGCCAGTAGCGACACTCCCGGGGAGCTGTTTTTT. As protein: CASSDTPGELFF. The rearrangement joins TRBV19 to TRBJ2-2, with D unresolved. This CDR3 has 12 amino acids. V was shortened by 6 bases and J by 6 bases, with 8 bases between the two germline ends. Germline V gene sequence: CDR1 LNHDA, CDR2 SQIVND (reference sequence).

The chain carries TRBV15 and TRBJ1-2; 8 bases align to TRBD1. The V gene's germline CDR1 is LNHNV and CDR2 YYDKDF (reference sequence). The junction had 5 bases not matched to a gene; V was cut back by 4 bases and J by 7 bases. The CDR3 extends over 13 amino acids. The CDR3: CATSTGQGIGYTF. The CDR3 nucleotides read TGTGCCACCAGCACCGGACAGGGAATTGGCTACACCTTC.